Listed below are T cell receptor beta chains from one sample, sequenced in a study of graft-versus-host responses after intestinal transplantation. Repertoires were generated with immunoSEQ multiplex PCR, while TCRdb's copy carries only in-frame clones and drops some. The table lists about 20,000 clones, approximately 86% of them singletons. This material consisted of PBMCs, taken less than 240 days after intestinal transplant. The receptor source for this set is a human patient who received an intestinal transplant, so some T cells may come from the graft donor. Both conserved end residues are part of each CDR3. The D gene is left open where the match is weak. Expanded clones get a size class; other rows say once, few or many, or leave the size out.

d_gene | j_gene | abundance | v_gene | CDR3aa | CDR3nt
NA | TRBJ1-4 | NA | TRBV5-1 | CASSLGQDNEKLFF | TGCGCCAGCAGCTTGGGGCAGGATAATGAAAAACTGTTTTTT
NA | TRBJ1-1 | NA | TRBV25-1 | CASSEGAEAFF | TGTGCCAGCAGTGAGGGGGCTGAAGCTTTCTTT
NA | TRBJ1-5 | NA | TRBV19 | CASSITAASNQPQHF | TGTGCCAGTAGTATCACGGCAGCCAGCAATCAGCCCCAGCATTTT
NA | TRBJ2-1 | once | TRBV9 | CASSANHLPLYNEQFF | TGTGCCAGCAGCGCCAATCACCTGCCCCTCTACAATGAGCAGTTCTTC
NA | TRBJ2-7 | once | TRBV5-5 | CASSLMIRAGHPYEQYF | TGTGCCAGCAGCTTGATGATCCGGGCGGGACACCCCTACGAGCAGTACTTC
TRBD1 | TRBJ1-1 | NA | TRBV6-5 | CASSPADRVGTGAFF | TGTGCCAGCAGCCCTGCTGACAGGGTGGGCACTGGAGCTTTCTTT
TRBD1 | TRBJ1-3 | NA | TRBV6-1 | CASTSDRDDTIYF | TGTGCCAGCACCTCCGACAGGGACGACACCATATATTTT
NA | TRBJ1-2 | NA | TRBV19 | CASNSGPVYGYTF | TGTGCCAGTAATTCCGGGCCCGTCTATGGCTACACCTTC
NA | TRBJ1-2 | NA | TRBV10-3 | CAITETVGYTF | TGTGCCATCACCGAGACAGTAGGCTACACCTTC
NA | TRBJ1-6 | NA | TRBV11-2 | CASSPSSAGLSLHF | TGTGCCAGCAGCCCCAGCTCGGCAGGTCTTTCCCTCCACTTT
NA | TRBJ2-5 | NA | TRBV7-9 | CASSLEKGQEIQYF | TGTGCCAGCAGCTTAGAAAAGGGCCAAGAGATCCAGTACTTC
TRBD1 | TRBJ1-5 | NA | TRBV19 | CATPNTPHRGKQPQHF | TGTGCCACCCCAAATACCCCTCACAGGGGTAAGCAGCCCCAGCATTTT
TRBD2 | TRBJ2-3 | NA | TRBV5-4 | CASSFTSGGGTDTQYF | TGTGCCAGCAGCTTTACTAGCGGGGGGGGCACAGATACGCAGTATTTT
NA | TRBJ1-3 | NA | TRBV5-6 | CASSSARLLSGNTIYF | TGTGCCAGCAGTTCGGCAAGACTCCTCTCTGGAAACACCATATATTTT
NA | TRBJ2-1 | NA | TRBV5-1 | CASSLQEPFYNEQFF | TGCGCCAGCAGCCTCCAGGAACCCTTCTACAATGAGCAGTTCTTC
TRBD1 | TRBJ2-1 | NA | TRBV7-9 | CASSLGTGGNEQFF | TGTGCCAGCAGCTTGGGGACAGGGGGAAATGAGCAGTTCTTC
NA | TRBJ1-2 | NA | TRBV19 | CASSISMSVGNYGYTF | TGTGCCAGTAGTATATCGATGTCCGTTGGGAACTATGGCTACACCTTC
TRBD1 | TRBJ1-6 | NA | TRBV29-1 | CSVSSGTGNSPLHF | TGCAGCGTTTCTTCCGGGACAGGGAATTCACCCCTCCACTTT
NA | TRBJ1-2 | once | TRBV4-1 | CASSQDPREVFYGYTF | TGCGCCAGCAGCCAAGATCCCCGGGAGGTATTCTATGGCTACACCTTC
NA | TRBJ1-2 | NA | TRBV12-5 | CASGRPEWGYTF | TGTGCTAGTGGTCGCCCCGAATGGGGCTACACCTTC
NA | TRBJ2-3 | NA | TRBV15 | CATSISRDPTDTQYF | TGTGCCACCAGCATAAGCCGGGACCCGACAGATACGCAGTATTTT
NA | TRBJ1-1 | few | TRBV11-2 | CASSLVRGDKRPEAFF | TGTGCCAGCAGCTTGGTCCGGGGCGACAAGAGGCCTGAAGCTTTCTTT
NA | TRBJ1-1 | NA | TRBV29-1 | CSVPEGTEAFF | TGCAGCGTTCCGGAGGGCACTGAAGCTTTCTTT
NA | TRBJ2-3 | NA | TRBV6-5 | CAISGLGGADTQYF | TGTGCCATTTCGGGACTGGGAGGAGCAGATACGCAGTATTTT
NA | TRBJ2-7 | once | TRBV4-1 | CASSTTPPHTFSYEQYF | TGCGCCAGCAGCACCACCCCTCCACACACGTTCTCCTACGAGCAGTACTTC
NA | TRBJ2-5 | NA | TRBV5-1 | CASKAGPSQETQYF | TGCGCCAGCAAGGCGGGGCCATCCCAAGAGACCCAGTACTTC
TRBD2 | TRBJ2-1 | NA | TRBV19 | CASSIALAGNEQFF | TGTGCCAGTAGTATAGCACTAGCGGGGAATGAGCAGTTCTTC
NA | TRBJ2-2 | NA | TRBV4-1 | CASSQVAYAMNTGELFF | TGCGCCAGCAGCCAAGTAGCGTATGCGATGAACACCGGGGAGCTGTTTTTT
TRBD1 | TRBJ2-3 | NA | TRBV5-5 | CASSLTTGSMDTQYF | TGTGCCAGCAGCCTCACGACAGGGAGTATGGATACGCAGTATTTT
NA | TRBJ2-2 | NA | TRBV6-4 | CASSDTGKGDTGELFF | TGTGCCAGCAGTGACACAGGGAAAGGGGACACCGGGGAGCTGTTTTTT
NA | TRBJ2-3 | NA | TRBV9 | CASSLSGGPTGTDTQYF | TGTGCCAGCAGCTTAAGTGGGGGCCCCACAGGGACAGATACGCAGTATTTT
TRBD2 | TRBJ2-5 | NA | TRBV9 | CASSPTVGEGETQYF | TGTGCCAGCAGCCCCACGGTAGGGGAGGGAGAGACCCAGTACTTC
TRBD2 | TRBJ2-1 | NA | TRBV6-5 | CASSSETSGVNEQFF | TGTGCCAGCAGTTCTGAGACTAGCGGGGTTAATGAGCAGTTCTTC
TRBD1 | TRBJ1-3 | NA | TRBV9 | CASSVGPQGAGGNTIYF | TGTGCCAGCAGCGTAGGGCCTCAGGGGGCAGGAGGAAACACCATATATTTT
NA | TRBJ2-7 | NA | TRBV7-9 | CASSSRDGVKQYF | TGTGCCAGCAGCAGCAGGGACGGGGTTAAGCAGTACTTC
NA | TRBJ2-3 | NA | TRBV7-3 | CASSLYYTDTQYF | TGTGCCAGCAGCTTATATTACACAGATACGCAGTATTTT
NA | TRBJ2-3 | once | TRBV19 | CASSIVGPSGQYF | TGTGCCAGTAGTATTGTTGGGCCTTCTGGGCAGTATTTT
NA | TRBJ2-1 | NA | TRBV11-2 | CASSLVREKGRDEQFF | TGTGCCAGCAGCTTAGTCCGGGAGAAGGGGCGCGATGAGCAGTTCTTC
NA | TRBJ2-5 | NA | TRBV19 | CASSPLGGNQETQYF | TGTGCCAGTAGTCCCCTTGGGGGGAACCAAGAGACCCAGTACTTC
NA | TRBJ1-3 | NA | TRBV5-6 | CASRNRGGGNTIYF | TGTGCCAGCAGAAATAGAGGGGGTGGAAACACCATATATTTT
TRBD1 | TRBJ1-2 | NA | TRBV5-1 | CASSLAPGQVLNGYTF | TGCGCCAGCAGCTTGGCACCGGGACAGGTTTTAAATGGCTACACCTTC
NA | TRBJ2-3 | NA | TRBV15 | CATSRDLGDTQYF | TGTGCCACCAGCAGAGATCTCGGAGATACGCAGTATTTT
TRBD1 | TRBJ1-5 | NA | TRBV19 | CASSGQVRGQPQHF | TGTGCCAGTTCGGGACAGGTTCGGGGCCAGCCCCAGCATTTT
NA | TRBJ1-6 | NA | TRBV19 | CASSIVGSSYNSPLHF | TGTGCCAGTAGTATAGTCGGCAGCTCCTATAATTCACCCCTCCACTTT
NA | TRBJ2-1 | NA | TRBV11-2 | CASSFDRLQFF | TGTGCCAGCAGCTTCGACAGGCTGCAGTTCTTC
NA | TRBJ1-1 | few | TRBV7-9 | CASSLVRGDKRPEAFF | TGTGCCAGCAGCTTGGTCCGGGGCGACAAGAGGCCTGAAGCTTTCTTT
TRBD1 | TRBJ2-6 | once | TRBV5-1 | CASSSTGVGANVLTF | TGCGCCAGCAGCTCAACAGGGGTCGGGGCCAACGTCCTGACTTTC
NA | TRBJ1-4 | NA | TRBV7-8 | CASSTLGGGNEKLFF | TGTGCCAGCAGCACATTGGGGGGGGGTAATGAAAAACTGTTTTTT
NA | TRBJ2-3 | few | TRBV7-3 | CASSLSGVSTDTQYF | TGTGCCAGCAGCTTATCGGGGGTTAGCACAGATACGCAGTATTTT
TRBD1 | TRBJ2-2 | NA | TRBV19 | CASRGQVDTGELFF | TGTGCCAGCAGGGGACAGGTAGACACCGGGGAGCTGTTTTTT
NA | TRBJ2-3 | NA | TRBV10-2 | CASSEEWYTDTQYF | TGCGCCAGCAGTGAGGAGTGGTACACAGATACGCAGTATTTT
NA | TRBJ2-3 | NA | TRBV7-6 | CASSPQPGSEVTDTQYF | TGTGCCAGCAGCCCCCAACCAGGGAGCGAAGTCACAGATACGCAGTATTTT
NA | TRBJ1-1 | NA | TRBV18 | CASSPSGAVEAFF | TGTGCCAGCTCACCAAGCGGGGCGGTTGAAGCTTTCTTT
NA | TRBJ2-5 | NA | TRBV10-3 | CAISESDGGGGRETQYF | TGTGCCATCAGTGAGTCCGACGGGGGAGGGGGGAGAGAGACCCAGTACTTC
NA | TRBJ1-1 | NA | TRBV5-1 | CASSPLGAGAEAFF | TGCGCCAGCAGCCCGCTCGGGGCAGGCGCCGAAGCTTTCTTT
NA | TRBJ1-3 | NA | TRBV6-9 | CASTFEPSFSGNTIYF | TGTGCCAGCACCTTCGAACCATCCTTCTCTGGAAACACCATATATTTT
NA | TRBJ2-1 | NA | TRBV11-1 | CASSLSPGSYNEQFF | TGTGCCAGCAGCTTATCTCCGGGGTCCTACAATGAGCAGTTCTTC